The 23 T cell receptor beta chains presented below share a single source sample, sequenced in a study of blood T cell repertoires in COVID-19. Profiled with immunoSEQ multiplex PCR; TCRdb holds only in-frame clones, not every one. The sample contains 40,000 to 50,000 clones, under 90% of which appear only once. What was sequenced was peripheral blood. These receptors originate from a man in his fifties with active COVID-19.

The chain links TRBV28 to TRBJ2-1; tentative D call: TRBD2 (6 bases). V shed 2 bases and J shed 8 bases, with 10 bases lying between them. The germline V gene encodes CDR1 MDHEN and CDR2 SYDVKM. The CDR3 totals 13 residues. This CDR3 is CASSLGGNHEQFF. As DNA, the CDR3 is TGTGCCAGCAGTTTAGGAGGGAATCATGAGCAGTTCTTC. The complete variable domain, with remaining parts taken from reference TRBV28 and TRBJ2-1, reads DVKVTQSSRYLVKRTGEKVFLECVQDMDHENMFWYRQDPGLGLRLIYFSYDVKMKEKGDIPEGYSVSREKKERFSLILESASTNQTSMYLCASSLGGNHEQFFGPGTRLTVL.

V is TRBV27 and J is TRBJ1-1; D may be TRBD1 (6 bases). Germline V CDR1 and CDR2: MNHEY, SMNVEV (reference sequence). This CDR3 is built from 13 residues. V lost 5 bases, J lost 1 base, and 8 bases lay in between. CDR3 in DNA: TGTGCCAGCAGTCTAGGGGGGAACACTGAAGCTTTCTTT. Translated, it gives CASSLGGNTEAFF.

The J gene is TRBJ2-4, the V gene TRBV5-4, with 11 bases that match TRBD2. CDR1 and CDR2 (germline): SGHNT, YYREEE (reference sequence). CDR3 size: 16 residues. V lost 4 bases, J lost 0 bases, and 3 bases stayed unmatched. This CDR3 reads CASSTSGGLAKNIQYF. DNA for the CDR3: TGTGCCAGCAGCACTAGCGGGGGACTAGCCAAAAACATTCAGTACTTC.

The chain couples TRBV5-1 to TRBJ2-3; D is perhaps TRBD1 (5 bases). From germline, CDR1 is SGHRS and CDR2 YFSETQ. This CDR3 region has 15 residues. V was trimmed by 4 bases and J by 8 bases, leaving 20 bases between them. CDR3 DNA sequence: TGCGCCAGCAGCCAGGAAAGGGGCACGAGTGCTACGCAGTATTTT. Residues: CASSQERGTSATQYF.

The chain couples TRBV7-9 to TRBJ1-1; D ambiguous. CDR3 length equals 13 residues. V lost 5 bases, J lost 10 bases, and 17 bases lay in between. The germline V gene has CDR1 SEHNR and CDR2 FQNEAQ (reference sequence). This CDR3 reads CASSPGPSHGAFF. The CDR3 nucleotides are TGTGCCAGCAGCCCTGGGCCTTCTCACGGAGCTTTCTTT.

The rearrangement links TRBV14 to TRBJ1-2; D is unclear. The CDR3 contains 14 residues. CDR1 is SGHDN, CDR2 FVKESK, per germline. V was trimmed by 0 bases and J by 7 bases, leaving 12 bases between them. The DNA of the CDR3 is TGTGCCAGCAGCCAAGATCTCACATTTGGTGGCTACACCTTC. This gives the protein CASSQDLTFGGYTF.

J is TRBJ2-7 and V is TRBV7-3, with D unresolved. Trimming left V 2 bases short and J 7 bases short, with 24 bases between. Germline loops: CDR1 SGHTA, CDR2 FQGTGA. The CDR3 consists of 17 residues. CDR3 amino acids: CASSLFTSEPRSWEQYF. For the CDR3, the DNA is TGTGCCAGCAGCTTATTCACGTCTGAGCCCCGATCTTGGGAGCAGTACTTC.

The CDR3 reads CASRPTGTYEQYF. The CDR3 DNA reads TGTGCCAGCAGACCGACGGGAACCTACGAGCAGTACTTC. This chain joins TRBV2 and TRBJ2-7; possibly TRBD2 for D (5 bases). Germline CDR1 and CDR2: SNHLY and FYNNEI. The CDR3 covers 13 residues. V lost 6 bases and J lost 2, with 11 bases in between.

The V call is TRBV30, the J call TRBJ1-1; 7 nucleotides line up with TRBD1. The V gene's germline CDR1 is GTSNPN and CDR2 SVGIG (reference sequence). CDR3 length: 15 amino acids. The V segment lost 0 bases and the J segment 4 bases; nucleotides outside the gene matches: 8. CDR3: CAWSVGAGGFTEAFF. In nucleotides, the CDR3 is TGTGCCTGGAGTGTAGGGGCAGGGGGTTTCACTGAAGCTTTCTTT. Looking up the rest from reference TRBV30 and TRBJ1-1 gives the full variable domain: SQTIHQWPATLVQPVGSPLSLECTVEGTSNPNLYWYRQAAGRGLQLLFYSVGIGQISSEVPQNLSASRPQDRQFILSSKKLLLSDSGFYLCAWSVGAGGFTEAFFGQGTRLTVV.

The CDR3 sequence: CASSLEPIYNEQFF. The CDR3 DNA reads TGTGCCAGCAGCTTAGAGCCCATATACAATGAGCAGTTCTTC. The chain uses TRBV7-8 and TRBJ2-1, with D uncertain. Germline V CDR1 and CDR2: SGHVS, FQNEAQ. V was trimmed by 1 base and J by 4 bases, leaving 8 bases between them. This CDR3 contains 14 residues.

The chain is built from TRBV3-1 (or the pseudogene TRBV3-2) and TRBJ2-7, with D possibly TRBD2 on 5 matching bases. V shed 3 bases and J shed 0 bases, with 9 bases lying between them. Germline loops: CDR1 LGHDT, CDR2 YNNKEL (reference sequence). The CDR3 runs to 14 residues. The CDR3 DNA reads as TGTGCCAGCAGCCATACGGGGAGCTCCTACGAGCAGTACTTC. Amino acids: CASSHTGSSYEQYF.

The sample holds a few counts of this clone. V is TRBV12-3 or TRBV12-4 and J is TRBJ2-3; D is uncertain. The V end was cut by 6 bases, the J end by 6 bases, with 10 bases between. The CDR3 loop spans 12 amino acids. CDR3 nucleotide sequence: TGTGCCAGCAGACTCTTCGGGGATACGCAGTATTTT. Translating it yields CASRLFGDTQYF.

This sequence joins TRBV14 and TRBJ2-7; tentatively, D is TRBD1 (6 bases). Germline V gene sequence: CDR1 SGHDN, CDR2 FVKESK. V lost 0 bases, J lost 7 bases, and 13 bases lay in between. The CDR3 is made up of 14 amino acids. CDR3 sequence: CASSQEPGALEQYF. CDR3 bases: TGTGCCAGCAGCCAAGAGCCAGGGGCCTTGGAGCAGTACTTC.

This clone was seen once. The V gene is TRBV7-9, the J gene TRBJ2-1, with 12 positions matching TRBD2. Germline trimming cut 5 bases from V and 4 bases from J; bases unmatched to any gene: 6. This CDR3 is 16 amino acids long. Germline CDR1 is SEHNR and CDR2 is FQNEAQ (reference sequence). DNA for the CDR3: TGTGCCAGCAGCCCCGGGACTAGCGGGTTTTACAATGAGCAGTTCTTC. Encoded protein: CASSPGTSGFYNEQFF.

V usage is TRBV14 and J usage is TRBJ2-7; weak D call: TRBD2 (5 bases). The V end lost 5 bases, the J end lost 5 bases, and 10 bases lay between the germline ends. The germline CDR1 and CDR2 sequences are SGHDN and FVKESK. This CDR3 comprises 12 residues. The CDR3 DNA follows: TGTGCCAGCAGCTTCACTAGTCACGAGCAGTACTTC. Residues: CASSFTSHEQYF. Filled out from reference TRBV14 and TRBJ2-7, the complete variable domain reads EAGVTQFPSHSVIEKGQTVTLRCDPISGHDNLYWYRRVMGKEIKFLLHFVKESKQDESGMPNNRFLAERTGGTYSTLKVQPAELEDSGVYFCASSFTSHEQYFGPGTRLTVT.

V gene TRBV27 combines with J gene TRBJ2-7; D ambiguous. This CDR3 spans 12 amino acids. Trimming removed 5 bases at V and 7 bases at J, with 12 bases between. Germline assignment: CDR1 MNHEY and CDR2 SMNVEV (reference sequence). As DNA, the CDR3 is TGTGCCAGCAGTATGACTCGAAAAGAGCAGTACTTC. It encodes CASSMTRKEQYF.

This clone was found once. This chain uses TRBV15 with TRBJ2-7; 12 nucleotides agree with TRBD1. Germline loops: CDR1 LNHNV, CDR2 YYDKDF (reference sequence). The V segment lost 2 bases and the J segment 1 base; nucleotides outside the gene matches: 15. The CDR3 runs to 20 residues. As DNA, the CDR3 is TGTGCCACCAGCAGAAGACCGGGACAGGGGGCGACTTCCACTTCCTACGAGCAGTACTTC. Amino acids: CATSRRPGQGATSTSYEQYF.

The chain joins TRBV6-4 to TRBJ2-1, with D tentatively TRBD2 (5 bases). Trimming stripped 8 bases from V and 9 bases from J, with 14 bases between. The CDR3 extends over 12 amino acids. CDR1 MRHNA and CDR2 SNTAGT come from the germline V gene. The CDR3 region has the DNA TGTGCCAGCGGAGGACCGCTCGGTGAGCAGTTCTTC. Amino acids: CASGGPLGEQFF.

Only one count was recorded for this clone. The chain links TRBV2 to TRBJ2-7; unclear D gene. Germline CDR1 reads SNHLY; CDR2 reads FYNNEI. The CDR3 runs 14 residues. V gave up 3 bases and J gave up 2 bases, with 11 bases separating them. The CDR3 reads CASSDFGLAYEQYF. In nucleotides, the CDR3 is TGTGCCAGCAGTGATTTTGGCCTGGCCTACGAGCAGTACTTC.

The genes are TRBV28 and TRBJ2-6; possibly TRBD1 for D (7 bases). Deletions cut 8 bases from V and 0 bases from J, with 11 bases between. This CDR3 region has 15 residues. Germline V gene data show CDR1 as MDHEN and CDR2 as SYDVKM. The CDR3 is CASGGTASGANVLTF. The CDR3 DNA follows: TGTGCCAGCGGCGGGACAGCCTCTGGGGCCAACGTCCTGACTTTC.

The chain uses TRBV5-1 and TRBJ1-6; D gene ambiguous. CDR1 is SGHRS, CDR2 YFSETQ, per germline. V gave up 2 bases and J gave up 7 bases, with 10 bases separating them. The CDR3 is 14 residues long. The CDR3 nucleotides read TGCGCCAGCAGCTTCCAGGCGATAAATTCACCCCTCCACTTT. It encodes CASSFQAINSPLHF.

DNA of the CDR3: TGCGCCAGCAGCATCGACAGCTATGGCTACACCTTC. Encoded protein: CASSIDSYGYTF. This rearrangement joins TRBV5-1 to TRBJ1-2, with D perhaps TRBD1 (5 bases). Per germline, CDR1 SGHRS and CDR2 YFSETQ. This CDR3 has 12 amino acids. The V end was cut by 4 bases, the J end by 4 bases, with 8 bases between.

The chain has TRBV19 and TRBJ2-4, with unresolved D. The CDR3 has 17 amino acids. V lost 3 bases and J lost 0, with 15 bases in between. Germline V gives CDR1 LNHDA, CDR2 SQIVND (reference sequence). The DNA for the CDR3 is TGTGCCAGTAGTATTCCACAGCCGATACTAGCCAAAAACATTCAGTACTTC. It encodes CASSIPQPILAKNIQYF.